This passage covers 29 T cell receptor beta chains from one sample sequenced in a study of technical replicates of blood from a few donors. Assay: immunoSEQ multiplex PCR; the TCRdb copy retains only in-frame clones and omits some. The sample contains roughly 50,000 clones, more than 90% of which appear only once. The sample taken for sequencing was PBMCs. The source of these receptors is a human donor in good health. Some clones in this sample may be carry-over from other donors' samples.

The genes are TRBV7-9 and TRBJ1-4; TRBD1 matches 7 bases. The CDR3 covers 15 residues. Germline V gene sequence: CDR1 SEHNR, CDR2 FQNEAQ (reference sequence). After removal of 5 bases from V and 7 bases from J, the junction contained 10 bases not matched to a gene. The CDR3 region is CASSRTDRRGEKLFF. The CDR3 nucleotides are TGTGCCAGCAGCCGGACGGACAGGCGAGGTGAAAAACTGTTTTTT.

V gene TRBV30 combines with J gene TRBJ2-3, with D possibly TRBD1 on 6 matching bases. The CDR3 contains 15 residues. V was cut by 1 base and J by 4 bases, with 15 bases left in between. From germline, CDR1 is GTSNPN and CDR2 SVGIG (reference sequence). This CDR3 is CAWSGNREVADTQYF. For the CDR3, the DNA is TGTGCCTGGAGTGGAAACAGGGAAGTGGCAGATACGCAGTATTTT.

This clone appeared once. J is TRBJ1-2 and V is TRBV2, with 9 bases lining up with TRBD1. Germline CDR1 and CDR2: SNHLY and FYNNEI. This CDR3 comprises 15 residues. V shed 7 bases and J 7 bases; nucleotides not matched to a gene: 13. The CDR3 sequence: CASMNRGQVQFGYTF. The CDR3 nucleotides are TGTGCCAGCATGAACAGGGGGCAGGTGCAGTTTGGCTACACCTTC.

The CDR3 DNA sequence: TGTGCCAGCAGCTTAGGACAGATAAACACTGAAGCTTTCTTT. Translating gives CASSLGQINTEAFF. V gene TRBV5-4 combines with J gene TRBJ1-1, with D possibly TRBD1 on 6 matching bases. Trimming took off 2 bases at V and 2 bases at J, with 10 bases between the two ends. CDR3 length: 14 amino acids. The germline CDR1 and CDR2 sequences are SGHNT and YYREEE (reference sequence).

This chain links TRBV9 with TRBJ2-2; D gene ambiguous. The CDR3 totals 12 residues. With 8 bases removed from V and 0 bases from J, the gap between germline ends came to 5 bases. Germline values: CDR1 SGDLS, CDR2 YYNGEE. The CDR3 coding sequence is TGTGCCAGTAAATCGAACACCGGGGAGCTGTTTTTT. It is translated as CASKSNTGELFF.

The chain uses TRBV7-9 and TRBJ2-3, with a tentative D call TRBD2 (5 bases). Germline values: CDR1 SEHNR, CDR2 FQNEAQ (reference sequence). The CDR3 extends over 15 amino acids. V was pared by 3 bases and J by 1 base, with 11 bases between. The DNA for the CDR3 is TGTGCCAGCAGCTTCACCGGGGTAGGCACAGATACGCAGTATTTT. It translates to CASSFTGVGTDTQYF. Drawing the rest from reference TRBV7-9 and TRBJ2-3, the complete variable domain is DTGVSQNPRHKITKRGQNVTFRCDPISEHNRLYWYRQTLGQGPEFLTYFQNEAQLEKSRLLSDRFSAERPKGSFSTLEIQRTEQGDSAMYLCASSFTGVGTDTQYFGPGTRLTVL.

The chain joins TRBV30 to TRBJ2-7; D may be TRBD2 (6 bases). V was shortened by 0 bases and J by 4 bases, with 13 bases between the two germline ends. The CDR3 runs 14 residues. Germline V lookup: CDR1 GTSNPN, CDR2 SVGIG (reference sequence). CDR3 nucleotides: TGTGCCTGGAGTGTATGGGGGGTAAGGTACGAGCAGTACTTC. Amino acid sequence: CAWSVWGVRYEQYF.

This chain uses TRBV6-5 with TRBJ1-2; D may be TRBD1 (6 bases). The CDR3 consists of 13 residues. The germline V gene has CDR1 MNHEY and CDR2 SVGAGI. V lost 5 bases and J lost 7, with 14 bases in between. The CDR3 loop is CASSPGQMRGYTF. The CDR3 DNA sequence: TGTGCCAGCAGTCCTGGACAGATGCGTGGCTACACCTTC.

V and J are TRBV19 and TRBJ2-1; 11 bases align to TRBD2. With V trimmed by 1 base and J by 8 bases, 10 bases remained unmatched. This CDR3 contains 17 residues. CDR1 and CDR2 (germline): LNHDA, SQIVND (reference sequence). This CDR3 reads CASSIGATSGSADEQFF. The CDR3 nucleotides read TGTGCCAGTAGTATAGGCGCCACTAGCGGGAGTGCCGATGAGCAGTTCTTC.

This chain links TRBV2 with TRBJ2-7; TRBD1 agrees at 10 bases. This CDR3 is 14 amino acids long. CDR1 is SNHLY and CDR2 is FYNNEI in the germline V gene. With V trimmed by 4 bases and J by 4 bases, 4 bases remained unmatched. DNA of the CDR3: TGTGCCAGCAGTGGGACAGGGGGGGTATACGAGCAGTACTTC. Translation gives CASSGTGGVYEQYF.

The chain employs TRBV6-5 and TRBJ1-4; 12 nucleotides agree with TRBD1. Germline CDR1 reads MNHEY; CDR2 reads SVGAGI. This CDR3 is built from 16 residues. J gave up 8 bases and V 0 bases, and 4 bases lay outside the gene matches. This CDR3 reads CASSYSPGTGGEKLFF. The CDR3 nucleotides read TGTGCCAGCAGTTACTCCCCCGGGACAGGGGGCGAAAAACTGTTTTTT.

J is TRBJ2-1 and V is TRBV19; 10 positions match TRBD1. This CDR3 is built from 16 residues. Germline-derived CDR1 and CDR2 are LNHDA and SQIVND (reference sequence). The J segment lost 8 bases and the V segment lost 5 bases, leaving 12 bases of the junction unmatched. The DNA of the CDR3 is TGTGCCAGTAGTCAGTTAGGGGACAGGGGACTCCATGAGCAGTTCTTC. The encoded protein is CASSQLGDRGLHEQFF.

The rearrangement uses TRBV7-2 and TRBJ2-1, with D unclear. Per germline, CDR1 SGHTA and CDR2 FQGNSA. This CDR3 region has 16 residues. V lost 4 bases and J 0 bases, leaving 13 bases between the germline ends. CDR3 in DNA: TGTGCCAGCAGCTCCAGGCTTACGAGCTCCTACAATGAGCAGTTCTTC. Its protein product is CASSSRLTSSYNEQFF.

V gene TRBV11-2 combines with J gene TRBJ1-4; 7 nucleotides align to TRBD1. Germline CDR1 SGHAT, CDR2 FQNNGV. This CDR3 is 14 amino acids long. The ends lost 5 bases at V and 7 bases at J; junction bases unmatched: 7. The CDR3 sequence is CASSPDRVREKLFF. The DNA for the CDR3 is TGTGCCAGCAGCCCCGACAGGGTGCGTGAAAAACTGTTTTTT.

The chain is built from TRBV5-4 and TRBJ2-3; 8 nucleotides agree with TRBD1. J gave up 4 bases and V 4 bases, and 11 bases lay outside the gene matches. Germline V gene sequence: CDR1 SGHNT, CDR2 YYREEE (reference sequence). The CDR3 extends over 16 amino acids. The CDR3 DNA reads as TGTGCCAGCAGCGATACCCGACAGGGGTTGTCAGATACGCAGTATTTT. Amino acids: CASSDTRQGLSDTQYF.

The gene calls are TRBV15 and TRBJ1-3; 9 nucleotides match TRBD1. In germline, CDR1 is LNHNV, CDR2 YYDKDF (reference sequence). The CDR3 covers 17 residues. The V gene end was trimmed by 1 base and the J gene end by 4 bases; junction bases not matched to a gene: 8. CDR3 amino acids: CATSRVPRDRAGNTIYF. CDR3 nucleotide sequence: TGTGCCACCAGCAGAGTCCCAAGGGACAGGGCGGGAAACACCATATATTTT.

The chain joins TRBV7-8 to TRBJ2-3, with TRBD2 matching 10 bases. Looked up from germline, CDR1 is SGHVS and CDR2 is FQNEAQ. The CDR3 contains 16 residues. With 1 base clipped from V and 2 bases from J, the junction kept 3 bases outside the gene matches. In DNA form, the CDR3 reads TGTGCCAGCAGCTTAGGGACTAGCGGCCTCACAGATACGCAGTATTTT. Residues: CASSLGTSGLTDTQYF.

The V gene is TRBV5-1, the J gene TRBJ2-3; 9 positions agree with TRBD2. V trimming: 3 bases; J trimming: 6 bases; junction bases outside the gene matches: 11. The V gene's germline CDR1 is SGHRS and CDR2 YFSETQ. CDR3 size: 16 residues. The CDR3 bases are TGCGCCAGCAGCTGGCCCCGGGCGGGGGGGCAGGATACGCAGTATTTT. Translation: CASSWPRAGGQDTQYF.

The CDR3: CASSLEFGGSPGPQHF. The CDR3 bases are TGTGCCAGCAGCTTAGAATTCGGCGGGTCGCCCGGCCCCCAGCATTTT. This rearrangement joins TRBV7-2 to TRBJ1-5, with D uncertain. The CDR3 sequence is 16 residues long. Germline CDR1 reads SGHTA; CDR2 reads FQGNSA. Trimming took 1 base from V and 10 from J, leaving 20 bases between them.

J is TRBJ2-1 and V is TRBV14; D call uncertain. V was shortened by 0 bases and J by 0 bases, with 15 bases between the two germline ends. The CDR3 has 18 amino acids. Germline V CDR1 and CDR2: SGHDN, FVKESK. This CDR3 reads CASSQELWSGNSYNEQFF. For the CDR3, the DNA is TGTGCCAGCAGCCAAGAACTTTGGTCAGGCAACTCCTACAATGAGCAGTTCTTC.

This rearrangement joins TRBV7-2 to TRBJ2-7, with a weak D call TRBD2 (6 bases). V gave up 5 bases and J gave up 3 bases, with 14 bases separating them. Germline V CDR1 and CDR2: SGHTA, FQGNSA. The CDR3 totals 14 residues. The CDR3 DNA is TGTGCCAGCAGCAAACGGGGCGGGGTCTACGAGCAGTACTTC. It is translated as CASSKRGGVYEQYF.

The chain uses TRBV29-1 and TRBJ2-5; 8 bases line up with TRBD2. The CDR3 loop spans 14 amino acids. The V gene end was trimmed by 2 bases and the J gene end by 4 bases; junction bases not matched to a gene: 6. The germline V gene has CDR1 SQVTM and CDR2 ANQGSEA. The CDR3 sequence: CSVENPRGGETQYF. The CDR3 nucleotides are TGCAGCGTTGAAAACCCCCGGGGGGGAGAGACCCAGTACTTC.

The CDR3 protein is CASSNPGSYEQYF. CDR3 sequence (DNA): TGCGCCAGCAGTAACCCGGGGTCCTACGAGCAGTACTTC. This sequence joins TRBV5-1 and TRBJ2-7, with TRBD2 as a possible D gene (5 bases). The CDR3 contains 13 residues. The V end was cut by 5 bases, the J end by 1 base, with 10 bases between. The germline V gene encodes CDR1 SGHRS and CDR2 YFSETQ.

The V gene is TRBV7-2, the J gene TRBJ1-1; 8 bases are shared with TRBD1. Germline CDR1 reads SGHTA; CDR2 reads FQGNSA. The CDR3 sequence is 17 residues long. The J segment lost 2 bases and the V segment lost 3 bases, leaving 11 bases of the junction unmatched. The CDR3 region is CASSFGSRGRTNTEAFF. CDR3 sequence (DNA): TGTGCCAGCAGCTTCGGGTCCAGGGGGCGGACCAACACTGAAGCTTTCTTT.

The gene calls are TRBV4-3 and TRBJ2-2; 9 bases line up with TRBD1. Germline lookup yields CDR1 LGHNA and CDR2 YSLEER. CDR3 length: 15 residues. Losses at the gene ends were 2 bases for V and 5 bases for J; bases not matched to a gene: 3. In nucleotides, the CDR3 is TGCGCCAGCAGCCAAAACAGGGGGCAGACCGGGGAGCTGTTTTTT. This translates into CASSQNRGQTGELFF.

The CDR3, as DNA: TGTGCCAGCCCCCCCGGGGGCGGGAGCTCTGGAAACACCATATATTTT. This encodes CASPPGGGSSGNTIYF. The V and J genes are TRBV5-4 and TRBJ1-3; tentative D call: TRBD1 (6 bases). Trimming left V 7 bases short and J 0 bases short, with 17 bases between. This CDR3 is built from 16 residues. Germline lookup yields CDR1 SGHNT and CDR2 YYREEE (reference sequence). Based on the CDR3 plus reference TRBV5-4 and TRBJ1-3, the full variable domain is ETGVTQSPTHLIKTRGQQVTLRCSSQSGHNTVSWYQQALGQGPQFIFQYYREEENGRGNFPPRFSGLQFPNYSSELNVNALELDDSALYLCASPPGGGSSGNTIYFGEGSWLTVV.

The chain is built from TRBV6-1 and TRBJ1-2; D is uncertain. Germline V gene sequence: CDR1 MNHNS, CDR2 SASEGT. Trimming removed 7 bases from V and 7 bases from J, with 13 bases in between. CDR3 length: 12 residues. DNA for the CDR3: TGTGCCAGCATTACCGGGAAGAGTGGCTACACCTTC. Amino acids: CASITGKSGYTF.

This sequence joins TRBV5-1 and TRBJ2-7, with 7 bases identical to TRBD2. CDR1 is SGHRS, CDR2 YFSETQ, per germline. The CDR3 contains 15 residues. Losses at the gene ends were 2 bases for V and 3 bases for J; bases not matched to a gene: 8. CDR3 protein: CASSFRGEDRYEQYF. The CDR3 bases are TGCGCCAGCAGCTTCCGGGGGGAAGATCGCTACGAGCAGTACTTC. The variable domain in full, completed from reference TRBV5-1 and TRBJ2-7, reads KAGVTQTPRYLIKTRGQQVTLSCSPISGHRSVSWYQQTPGQGLQFLFEYFSETQRNKGNFPGRFSGRQFSNSRSEMNVSTLELGDSALYLCASSFRGEDRYEQYFGPGTRLTVT.

This clone was seen only once. V is TRBV9 and J is TRBJ2-1; TRBD2 matches at 16 bases. Germline lookup yields CDR1 SGDLS and CDR2 YYNGEE. The junction had 10 bases not matched to a gene; V was cut back by 3 bases and J by 4 bases. The CDR3 is 19 amino acids. CDR3 protein: CASSEEGLAGGGFYNEQFF. CDR3 coding DNA: TGTGCCAGCAGCGAGGAGGGACTAGCGGGAGGGGGGTTTTACAATGAGCAGTTCTTC.